These T cell receptor beta chains were read from a single sample in a study of blood T cell repertoires in COVID-19. Assay used: immunoSEQ multiplex PCR; TCRdb lists only in-frame clones, some missing. The data show 200,000 to 300,000 clones, with 84% seen just once and around 4.2% held by the top ten. Material: peripheral blood. Every receptor here comes from a man between 60 and 75 years old with acute or convalescent COVID-19. The CDR3 runs from the conserved cysteine through the conserved F or W. D genes are given only for firm matches. A row's size may be missing; if present it is once, few, many or a size class.

DNA: TGTGCCAGTAGTATTAGGCGGGAGTCATCAGATACGCAGTATTTT
CDR3: CASSIRRESSDTQYF
D: TRBD2
J: TRBJ2-3
V: TRBV19
size: .

DNA: TGTGCCAGCAGCTTATCGGGACTAGCGGGACGGAGCTCCTACGAGCAGTACTTC
CDR3: CASSLSGLAGRSSYEQYF
D: TRBD2
J: TRBJ2-7
V: TRBV7-9
size: once

DNA: TGTGCCAGTAGTATAGAGCCCGGTTATGGCTACACCTTC
CDR3: CASSIEPGYGYTF
D: .
J: TRBJ1-2
V: TRBV19
size: .

DNA: TGTGCCAGCAGCCAAGAGGGAGGGAACGCTGAAGCTTTCTTT
CDR3: CASSQEGGNAEAFF
D: .
J: TRBJ1-1
V: TRBV4-2
size: .

DNA: TGTGCCAGCAGTGTGCGGGGTTTATCAGGAAACACCATATATTTT
CDR3: CASSVRGLSGNTIYF
D: .
J: TRBJ1-3
V: TRBV2
size: once

DNA: TGTGCCAGCAGTGGGGAAGCGGGGGGGGCTGAGCAGTTCTTC
CDR3: CASSGEAGGAEQFF
D: TRBD2
J: TRBJ2-1
V: TRBV2
size: .

DNA: TGCAGCGCAGCCCCCCTAGCGGGAGCCAATGAGCAGTTCTTC
CDR3: CSAAPLAGANEQFF
D: TRBD2
J: TRBJ2-1
V: TRBV29-1
size: .

DNA: TGTGCCAGCAACACACCTCCCGGCGGGGGGGGATACAATGAGCAGTTCTTC
CDR3: CASNTPPGGGGYNEQFF
D: TRBD2
J: TRBJ2-1
V: TRBV28
size: .

DNA: TGTGCCATCAGTGAGGAGGGAGGGTTCTACGAGCAGTACTTC
CDR3: CAISEEGGFYEQYF
D: TRBD2
J: TRBJ2-7
V: TRBV10-3
size: .

DNA: TGTGCCAGCAAGGCACAGAACTATAATTCACCCCTCCACTTT
CDR3: CASKAQNYNSPLHF
D: .
J: TRBJ1-6
V: TRBV27
size: .